Listed below are T cell receptor beta chains from one sample, sequenced in a study of glioma-infiltrating T cells after dendritic cell vaccination. Produced via immunoSEQ multiplex PCR; TCRdb's table is partial and in-frame only. The data hold tens of thousands of clones, with about 85% observed a single time. The specimen comprised blood, sampled before dendritic cell vaccination. Receptor source: a human donor with glioblastoma. CDR3s include the opening cysteine and the closing phenylalanine or tryptophan. D genes are given only for firm matches.

cdr3_aa,d_call,v_call,j_call
CASSASHGTARNTIYF,.,TRBV9,TRBJ1-3
CASSLDLGSYVQYF,.,TRBV5-1,TRBJ2-4
CASSARQGGGYTF,TRBD1,TRBV19,TRBJ1-2
CASSLIGDFNQPQHF,.,TRBV5-1,TRBJ1-5
CSAADRGVYTEAFF,.,TRBV29-1,TRBJ1-1
CASSVADTHYGYTF,.,TRBV9,TRBJ1-2
CASSLGQQGVGGSPLHF,TRBD1,TRBV5-4,TRBJ1-6
CASSFDRGISYEQYF,TRBD1,TRBV7-2,TRBJ2-7
CASSPRTGYVEQYF,TRBD1,TRBV4-1,TRBJ2-7
CASGAYEQYF,.,TRBV6-1,TRBJ2-7
CASRPTGPRVEQYF,.,TRBV7-2,TRBJ2-7
CASSRLADRSSSYNSPLHF,.,TRBV4-3,TRBJ1-6
CASSAISGGNQPQHF,.,TRBV6-6,TRBJ1-5
CASSLGESPTGELFF,.,TRBV7-9,TRBJ2-2
CASSVSGGPAVRYNEQFF,TRBD2,TRBV9,TRBJ2-1
CASSFPGHLSNYGYTF,.,TRBV21-1,TRBJ1-2
CASSTGGGRTDTQYF,.,TRBV7-9,TRBJ2-3
CATQQRLAGGTVPYNEQFF,TRBD2,TRBV11-2,TRBJ2-1
CATPAGDTQYF,.,TRBV2,TRBJ2-3
CASSYSSYNSPLHF,.,TRBV7-2,TRBJ1-6
CASSFSGLRETQYF,.,TRBV5-6,TRBJ2-5
CASSELEGSNQPQHF,.,TRBV6-1,TRBJ1-5
CASSLGGESWSTEAFF,.,TRBV9,TRBJ1-1
CASSTRTSGSSYNEQFF,TRBD2,TRBV11-3,TRBJ2-1
CASSQEQGLSTDTQYF,.,TRBV4-1,TRBJ2-3